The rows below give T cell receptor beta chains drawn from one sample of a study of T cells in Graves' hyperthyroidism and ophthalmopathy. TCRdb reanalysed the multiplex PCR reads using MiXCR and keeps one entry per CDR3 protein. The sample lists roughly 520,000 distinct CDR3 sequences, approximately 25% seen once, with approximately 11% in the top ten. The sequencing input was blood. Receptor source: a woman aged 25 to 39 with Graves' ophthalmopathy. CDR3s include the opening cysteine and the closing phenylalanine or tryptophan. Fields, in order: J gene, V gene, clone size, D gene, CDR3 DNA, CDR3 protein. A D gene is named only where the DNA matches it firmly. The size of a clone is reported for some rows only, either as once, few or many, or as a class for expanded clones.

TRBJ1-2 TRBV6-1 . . TGTGCCAGCAGTGAAGAAACAAGGCCCAACTATGGCTACACCTTC CASSEETRPNYGYTF
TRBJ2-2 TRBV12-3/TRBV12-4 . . TGTGCCAGCAGTTTGCTTCAAAGAGCCACCGGGGAGCTGTTTTTT CASSLLQRATGELFF
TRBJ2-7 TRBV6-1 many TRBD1 TGTGCCAGCAGCAAACTGACAGGGACCATTTTATACGAGCAGTACTTC CASSKLTGTILYEQYF
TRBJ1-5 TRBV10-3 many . TGTGCCATCAGCCCCTCAAGGAATCAGCCCCAGCATTTT CAISPSRNQPQHF
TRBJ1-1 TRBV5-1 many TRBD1 TGCGCCAGCAGCTTGGGCGGACAGGAGCTTGAAGCTTTCTTT CASSLGGQELEAFF
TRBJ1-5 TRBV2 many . TGTGCCAGCAGTGGTCAGCTAGATCAGCCCCAGCATTTT CASSGQLDQPQHF
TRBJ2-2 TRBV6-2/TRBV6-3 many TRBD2 TGTGCCAGCAGTCGTGGAGGACTAGCGACCGCCGGGGAGCTGTTTTTT CASSRGGLATAGELFF
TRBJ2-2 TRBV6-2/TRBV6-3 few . TGTGCCAGCAGTCCCACGACCGGCGGGGAGCTGTTTTTT CASSPTTGGELFF
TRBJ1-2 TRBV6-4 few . TGTGCCAGCAGTAACTACGGACGGATGAACTATGGCTACACCTTC CASSNYGRMNYGYTF
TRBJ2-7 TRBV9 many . TGTGCCAGCAGCGTAGGGCTTGGACACGAGCAGTACTTC CASSVGLGHEQYF
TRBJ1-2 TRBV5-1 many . TGCGCCAGCAGCTTGGCCGGGACCGAGAATGGCTACACCTTC CASSLAGTENGYTF
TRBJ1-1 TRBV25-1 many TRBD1 TGTGCCAGCAGTGATGACAGGGGGCGGGGGTGGAGTGAAGCTTTCTTT CASSDDRGRGWSEAFF
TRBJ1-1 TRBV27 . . TGTGCCAGCAGTGCCATCCGACGGACTGAAGCTTTCTTT CASSAIRRTEAFF
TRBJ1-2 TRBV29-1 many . TGCAGCGTGGTGGCAGGGGTAGGATATGGCTACACCTTC CSVVAGVGYGYTF
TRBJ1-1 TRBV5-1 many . TGCGCCAGCAGCTTGGCCCCGGGGGCGGGGATGAACACTGAAGCTTTCTTT CASSLAPGAGMNTEAFF
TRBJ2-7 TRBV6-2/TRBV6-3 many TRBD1 TGTGCCAGCAGTTACGGTCCGGGACAGCCTTCCTACGAGCAGTACTTC CASSYGPGQPSYEQYF
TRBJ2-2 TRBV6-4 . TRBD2 TGTGCCAGCAGTGATTCAACGGGGGGGCTTGACACCGGGGAGCTGTTTTTT CASSDSTGGLDTGELFF
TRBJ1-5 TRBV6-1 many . TGTGCCAGCAGGCAGACAAGCAATCAGCCCCAGCATTTT CASRQTSNQPQHF
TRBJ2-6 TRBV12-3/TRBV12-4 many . TGTGCCACCACCGTCTCTGGGGCCAACGTCCTGACTTTC CATTVSGANVLTF
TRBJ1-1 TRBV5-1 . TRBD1 TGCGTCAGCAGCACTGGACAGGGGACTGAAGCTTTCTTT CVSSTGQGTEAFF
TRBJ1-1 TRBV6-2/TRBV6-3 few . TGTGCCAGCATCCCAGGAGGGGCTGGGAACACTGAAGCTTTCTTT CASIPGGAGNTEAFF
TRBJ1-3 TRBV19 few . TGTGCCAGTACCTCCTTGGGGCTGAGCTCTGGAAACACCATATATTTT CASTSLGLSSGNTIYF
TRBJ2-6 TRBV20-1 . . TGCAGTCCATCTGGTCCCTCTGGGGCCAACGTCCTGACTTTC CSPSGPSGANVLTF
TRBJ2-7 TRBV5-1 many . TGCGCCAGCAGCTTAAGGGCAGCGAGCTCCTACGAGCAGTACTTC CASSLRAASSYEQYF
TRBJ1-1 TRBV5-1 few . TGCGCCAGCAGCTTTGGAGGGGCCGGAGCTTTCTTT CASSFGGAGAFF
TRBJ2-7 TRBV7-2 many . TGTGCCAGCAGCTTAGCTTCAGTCCGCGAGCAGTACTTC CASSLASVREQYF
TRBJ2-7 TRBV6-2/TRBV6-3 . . TGTGCCAGCCGAGCAGCCCGGGATATCAACGAGCAGTACTTC CASRAARDINEQYF
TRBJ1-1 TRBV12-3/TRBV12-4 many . TGTGCCAGCAGCCCACCCTTGCGTACTGAAGCTTTCTTT CASSPPLRTEAFF
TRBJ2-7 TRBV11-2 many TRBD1 TGTGCCAGCAGCTTAGTACTTTCCGGACAGGCCCACGAGCAGTACTTC CASSLVLSGQAHEQYF
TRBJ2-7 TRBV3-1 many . TGTGCCAGCAGCCGGCCCGGTAGATACGAGCAGTACTTC CASSRPGRYEQYF
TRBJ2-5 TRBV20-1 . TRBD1 TGCAGTGCTAGCGGCGACAGGGGCTTCGGAGAGACCCAGTACTTC CSASGDRGFGETQYF
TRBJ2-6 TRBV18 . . TGTGCCAGCTCACCAGTCAACAGGGTAGCTGGGGCCAACGTCCTGACTTTC CASSPVNRVAGANVLTF
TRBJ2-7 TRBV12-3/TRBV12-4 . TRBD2 TGTGCCAGCAGATCGACTAGCGCCTCCTACGAGCAGTACTTC CASRSTSASYEQYF
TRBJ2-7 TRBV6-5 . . TGTGCCAGCAGTTACTCGAGGGACGCCAGCTACGAGCAGTACTTC CASSYSRDASYEQYF
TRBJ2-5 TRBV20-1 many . TGCAGTGCTAGAGGGGGTGCTCTAGAGGAGACCCAGTACTTC CSARGGALEETQYF
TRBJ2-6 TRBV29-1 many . TGCAGCGCCCACAGCTCTGGGGCCAACGTCCTGACTTTC CSAHSSGANVLTF
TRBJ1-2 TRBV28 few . TGTGCCAGCAGTTTCCCTACCAGGGACGATTTCTGGGGCTACACCTTC CASSFPTRDDFWGYTF
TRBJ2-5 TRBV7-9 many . TGTGCCAGCAGCTTAGCATCTTTGGGGAGGGAGACCCAGTACTTC CASSLASLGRETQYF
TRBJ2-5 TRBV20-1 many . TGCAGTGCTAGAGAGAGCAGGGAGACCCAGTACTTC CSARESRETQYF
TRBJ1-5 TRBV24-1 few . TGTGCCACCAGTGACCACGGGACCAGTCCAAACAATCAGCCCCAGCATTTT CATSDHGTSPNNQPQHF
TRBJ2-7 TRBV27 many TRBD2 TGTGCCAGCAGTTTTTTAGCGGGGGGGTCCTACGAGCAGTACTTC CASSFLAGGSYEQYF
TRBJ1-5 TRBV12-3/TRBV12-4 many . TGTGCCAGCAGTTCGGACGGGAAGCATCAGCCCCAGCATTTT CASSSDGKHQPQHF
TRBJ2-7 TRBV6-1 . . TGTGCCAGCAGTGAGGGGGGACAGTGGTACGAGCAGTACTTC CASSEGGQWYEQYF
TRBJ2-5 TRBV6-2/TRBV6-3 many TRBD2 TGTGCCAGCAGTAGACCGGGACTAGCCTTGTACCAAGAGACCCAGTACTTC CASSRPGLALYQETQYF
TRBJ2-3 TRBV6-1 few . TGTGCCAGCAGTGAAGCAGGAACCACAGATACGCAGTATTTT CASSEAGTTDTQYF
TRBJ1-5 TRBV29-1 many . TGCAGCGTTGGGGAGGGCGCCGGGGGGAATCAGCCCCAGCATTTT CSVGEGAGGNQPQHF
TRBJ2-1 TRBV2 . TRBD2 TGTGCCAGCAGTTCCACTAGCGGGGGGTCGGGCTATGAGCAGTTCTTC CASSSTSGGSGYEQFF
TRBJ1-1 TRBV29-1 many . TGCAGCGTGCGATTTACAGGGGAAGCTTTCTTT CSVRFTGEAFF
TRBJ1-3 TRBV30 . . TGTGCCTGGAGTGTACCCCGGACACGGGGAAACACCATATATTTT CAWSVPRTRGNTIYF